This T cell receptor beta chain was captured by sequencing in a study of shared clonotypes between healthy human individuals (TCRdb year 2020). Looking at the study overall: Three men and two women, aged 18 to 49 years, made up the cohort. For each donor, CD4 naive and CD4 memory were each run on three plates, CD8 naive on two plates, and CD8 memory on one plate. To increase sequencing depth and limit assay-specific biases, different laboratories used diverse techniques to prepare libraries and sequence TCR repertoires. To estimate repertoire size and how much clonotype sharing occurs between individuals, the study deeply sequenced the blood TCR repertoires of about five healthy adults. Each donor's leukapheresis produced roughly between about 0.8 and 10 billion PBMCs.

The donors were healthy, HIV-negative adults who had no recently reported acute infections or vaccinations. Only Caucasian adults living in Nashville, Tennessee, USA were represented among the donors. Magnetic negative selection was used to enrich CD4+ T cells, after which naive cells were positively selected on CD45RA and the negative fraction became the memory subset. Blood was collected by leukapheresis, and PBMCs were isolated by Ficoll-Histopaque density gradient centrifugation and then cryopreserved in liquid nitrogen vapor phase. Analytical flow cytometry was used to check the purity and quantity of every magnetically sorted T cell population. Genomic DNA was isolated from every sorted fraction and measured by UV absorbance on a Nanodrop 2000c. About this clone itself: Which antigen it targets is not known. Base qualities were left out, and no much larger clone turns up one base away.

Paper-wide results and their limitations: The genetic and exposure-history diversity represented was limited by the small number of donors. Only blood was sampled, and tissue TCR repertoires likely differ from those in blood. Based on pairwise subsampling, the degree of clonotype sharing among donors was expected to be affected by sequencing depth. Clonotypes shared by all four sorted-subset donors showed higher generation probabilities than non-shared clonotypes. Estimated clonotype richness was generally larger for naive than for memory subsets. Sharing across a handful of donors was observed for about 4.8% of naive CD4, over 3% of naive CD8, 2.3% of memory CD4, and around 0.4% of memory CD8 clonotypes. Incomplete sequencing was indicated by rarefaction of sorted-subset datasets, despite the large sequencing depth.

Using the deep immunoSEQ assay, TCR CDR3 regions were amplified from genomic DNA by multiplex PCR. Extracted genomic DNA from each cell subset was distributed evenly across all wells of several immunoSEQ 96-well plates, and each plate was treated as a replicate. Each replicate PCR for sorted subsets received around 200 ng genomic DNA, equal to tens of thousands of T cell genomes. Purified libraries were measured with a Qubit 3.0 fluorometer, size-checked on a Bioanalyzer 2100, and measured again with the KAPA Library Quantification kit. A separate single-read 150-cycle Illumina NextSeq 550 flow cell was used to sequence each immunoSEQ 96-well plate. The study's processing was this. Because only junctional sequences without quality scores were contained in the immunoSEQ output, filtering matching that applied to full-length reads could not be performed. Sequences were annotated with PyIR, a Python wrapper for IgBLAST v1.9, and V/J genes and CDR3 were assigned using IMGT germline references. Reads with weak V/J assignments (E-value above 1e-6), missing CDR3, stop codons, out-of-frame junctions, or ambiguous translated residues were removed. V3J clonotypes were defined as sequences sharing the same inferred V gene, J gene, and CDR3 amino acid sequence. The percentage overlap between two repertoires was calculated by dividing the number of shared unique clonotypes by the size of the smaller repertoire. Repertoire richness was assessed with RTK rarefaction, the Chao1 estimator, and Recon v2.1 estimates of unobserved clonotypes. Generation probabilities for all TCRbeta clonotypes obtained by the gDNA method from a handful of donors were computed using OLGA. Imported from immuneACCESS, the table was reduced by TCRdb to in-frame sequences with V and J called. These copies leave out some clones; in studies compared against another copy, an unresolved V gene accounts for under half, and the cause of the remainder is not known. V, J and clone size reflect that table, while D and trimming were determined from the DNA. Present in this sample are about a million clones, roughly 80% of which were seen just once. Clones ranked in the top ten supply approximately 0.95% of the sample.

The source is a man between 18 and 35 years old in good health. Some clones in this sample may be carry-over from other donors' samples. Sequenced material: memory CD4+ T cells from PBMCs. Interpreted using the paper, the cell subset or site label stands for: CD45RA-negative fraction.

The sequence in DNA is TGTGCCAGCAGCCCACCCCTGACAGGGGTTGAAGCTTTCTTT. This codes for CASSPPLTGVEAFF. The V and J segments used are TRBV7-2 and TRBJ1-1, and TRBD1 aligns with 8 junction nucleotides. The CDR3 spans 14 residues, from the cysteine through the phenylalanine. CDR3 DNA is the only sequence kept; it has 42 bases, read in frame from the first base. Trimming accounts for 5 bases at V and 7 bases at J, while the number of junction bases matched to no gene is 9. Based on the germline V gene, the CDR1 and CDR2 sequences are SGHTA and FQGNSA.